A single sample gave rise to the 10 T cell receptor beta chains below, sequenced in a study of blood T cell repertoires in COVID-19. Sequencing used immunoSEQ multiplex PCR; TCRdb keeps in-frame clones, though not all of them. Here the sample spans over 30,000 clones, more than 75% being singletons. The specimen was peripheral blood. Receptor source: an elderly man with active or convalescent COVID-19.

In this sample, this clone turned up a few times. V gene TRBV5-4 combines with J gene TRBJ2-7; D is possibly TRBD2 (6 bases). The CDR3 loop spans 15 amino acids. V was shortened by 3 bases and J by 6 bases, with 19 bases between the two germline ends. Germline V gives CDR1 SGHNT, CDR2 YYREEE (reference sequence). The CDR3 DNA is TGTGCCAGCAGCTCCAACCCGACTAGGTTCGTCGAGCAGTACTTC. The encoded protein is CASSSNPTRFVEQYF.

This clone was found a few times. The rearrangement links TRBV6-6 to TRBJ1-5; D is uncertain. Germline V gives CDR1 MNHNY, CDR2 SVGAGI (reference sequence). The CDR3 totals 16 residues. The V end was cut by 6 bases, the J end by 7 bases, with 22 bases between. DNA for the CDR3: TGTGCCAGCAGGCCCCCGAGGACGCGGGAGAGGCAGCCCCAGCATTTT. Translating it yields CASRPPRTRERQPQHF.

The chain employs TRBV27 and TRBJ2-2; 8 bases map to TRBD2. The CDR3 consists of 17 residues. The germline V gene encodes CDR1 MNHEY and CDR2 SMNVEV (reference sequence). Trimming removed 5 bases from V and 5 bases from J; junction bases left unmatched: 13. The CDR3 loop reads CASSRHPGLARTGELFF. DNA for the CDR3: TGTGCCAGCAGTCGTCATCCTGGACTAGCCCGAACCGGGGAGCTGTTTTTT.

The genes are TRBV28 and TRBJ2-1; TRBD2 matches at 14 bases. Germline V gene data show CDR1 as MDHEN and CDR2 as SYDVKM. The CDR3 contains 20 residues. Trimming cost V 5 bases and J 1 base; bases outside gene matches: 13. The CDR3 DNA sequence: TGTGCCAGCAGTCCGTCCAGACTAGCGGGAGGGCCGATTTCCTACAATGAGCAGTTCTTC. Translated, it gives CASSPSRLAGGPISYNEQFF.

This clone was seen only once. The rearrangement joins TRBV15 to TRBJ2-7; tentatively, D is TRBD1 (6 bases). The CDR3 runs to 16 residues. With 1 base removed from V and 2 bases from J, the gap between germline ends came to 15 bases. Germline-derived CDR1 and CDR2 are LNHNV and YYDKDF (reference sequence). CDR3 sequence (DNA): TGTGCCACCAGCAGAGTTGCAGGGGCAGGGGCCTACGAGCAGTACTTC. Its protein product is CATSRVAGAGAYEQYF.

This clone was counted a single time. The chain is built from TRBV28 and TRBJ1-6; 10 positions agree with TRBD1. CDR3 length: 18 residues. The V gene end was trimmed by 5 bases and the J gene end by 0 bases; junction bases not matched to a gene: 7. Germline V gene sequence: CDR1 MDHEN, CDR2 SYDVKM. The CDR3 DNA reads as TGTGCCAGCAGTCGGGACAGGGGCACCTACTCCTATAATTCACCCCTCCACTTT. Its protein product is CASSRDRGTYSYNSPLHF.

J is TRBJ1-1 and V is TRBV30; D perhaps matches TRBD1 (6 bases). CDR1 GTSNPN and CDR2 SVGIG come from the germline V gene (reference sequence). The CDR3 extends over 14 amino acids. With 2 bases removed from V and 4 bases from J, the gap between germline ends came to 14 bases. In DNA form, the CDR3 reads TGTGCCTGGAGTATTGGGGGCCTGGTCACTGAAGCTTTCTTT. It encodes CAWSIGGLVTEAFF.

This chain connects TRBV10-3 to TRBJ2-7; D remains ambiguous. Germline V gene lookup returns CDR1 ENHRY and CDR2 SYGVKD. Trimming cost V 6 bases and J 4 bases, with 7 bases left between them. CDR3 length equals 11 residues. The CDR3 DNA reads TGTGCCATCAGGAAAGAGTACGAGCAGTACTTC. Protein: CAIRKEYEQYF.

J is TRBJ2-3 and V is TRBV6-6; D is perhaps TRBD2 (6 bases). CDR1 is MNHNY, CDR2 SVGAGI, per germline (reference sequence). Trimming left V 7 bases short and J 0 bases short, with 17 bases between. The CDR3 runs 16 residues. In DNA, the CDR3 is TGTGCCAGCACCCGAAGTCTGGGGAGGAGCACAGATACGCAGTATTTT. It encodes CASTRSLGRSTDTQYF.

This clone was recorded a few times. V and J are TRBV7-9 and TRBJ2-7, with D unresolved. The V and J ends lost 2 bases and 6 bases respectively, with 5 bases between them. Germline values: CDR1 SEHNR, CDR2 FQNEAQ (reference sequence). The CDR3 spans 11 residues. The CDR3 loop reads CASSLFSEQYF. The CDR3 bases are TGTGCCAGCAGCTTATTCAGCGAGCAGTACTTC.